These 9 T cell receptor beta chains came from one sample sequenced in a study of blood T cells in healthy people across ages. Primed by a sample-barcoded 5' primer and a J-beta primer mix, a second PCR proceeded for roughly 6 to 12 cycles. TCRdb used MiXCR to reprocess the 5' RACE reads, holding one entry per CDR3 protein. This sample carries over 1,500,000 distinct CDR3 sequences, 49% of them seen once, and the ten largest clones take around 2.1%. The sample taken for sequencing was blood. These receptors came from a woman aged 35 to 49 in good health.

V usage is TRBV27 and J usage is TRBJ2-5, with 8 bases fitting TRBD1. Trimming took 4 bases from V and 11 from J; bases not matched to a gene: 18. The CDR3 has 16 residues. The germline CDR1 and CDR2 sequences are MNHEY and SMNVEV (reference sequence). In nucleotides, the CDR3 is TGTGCCAGCAGTTCCCGCCGGGACAGGATGGGCTCTGAGCAGTACTTC. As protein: CASSSRRDRMGSEQYF.

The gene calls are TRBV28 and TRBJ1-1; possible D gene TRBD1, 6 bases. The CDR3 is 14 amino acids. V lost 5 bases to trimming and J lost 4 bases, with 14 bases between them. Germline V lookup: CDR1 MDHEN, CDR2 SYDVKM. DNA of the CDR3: TGTGCCAGCAGTCAAATTACAGGGAGCACTGAAGCTTTCTTT. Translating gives CASSQITGSTEAFF.

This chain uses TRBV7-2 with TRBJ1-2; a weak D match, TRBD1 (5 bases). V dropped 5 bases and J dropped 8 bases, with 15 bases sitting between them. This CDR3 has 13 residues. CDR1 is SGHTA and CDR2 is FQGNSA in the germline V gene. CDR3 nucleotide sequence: TGTGCCAGCAGCCTGCGACAGTCTAGGGGCTACACCTTC. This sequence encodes CASSLRQSRGYTF.

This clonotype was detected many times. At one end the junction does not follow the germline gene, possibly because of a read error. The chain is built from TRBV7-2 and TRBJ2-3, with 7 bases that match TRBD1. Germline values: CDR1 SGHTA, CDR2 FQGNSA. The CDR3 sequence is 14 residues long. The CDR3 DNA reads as TGCGCCAGCAGCTTAGGGGGCACCACAGATACGCAGTATTTT. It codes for CASSLGGTTDTQYF.

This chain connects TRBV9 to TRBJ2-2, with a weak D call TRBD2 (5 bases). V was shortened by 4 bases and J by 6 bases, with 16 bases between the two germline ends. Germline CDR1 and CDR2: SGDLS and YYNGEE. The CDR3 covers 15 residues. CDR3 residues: CASSPQDFPAGELFF. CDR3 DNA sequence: TGTGCCAGCAGCCCCCAGGACTTTCCCGCCGGGGAGCTGTTTTTT.

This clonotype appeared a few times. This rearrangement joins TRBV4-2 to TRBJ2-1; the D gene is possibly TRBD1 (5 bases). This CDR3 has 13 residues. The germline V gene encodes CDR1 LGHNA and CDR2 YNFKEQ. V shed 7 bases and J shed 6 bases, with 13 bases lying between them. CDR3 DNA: TGTGCCAGCACAGACAGAGGCATCAATGAGCAGTTCTTC. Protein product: CASTDRGINEQFF.

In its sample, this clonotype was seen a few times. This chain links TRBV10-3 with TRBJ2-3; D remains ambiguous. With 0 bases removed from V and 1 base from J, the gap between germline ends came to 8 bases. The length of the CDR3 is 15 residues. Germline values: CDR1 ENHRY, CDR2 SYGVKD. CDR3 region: CAISESASGTDTQYF. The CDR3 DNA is TGTGCCATCAGTGAGTCAGCCAGCGGCACAGATACGCAGTATTTT.

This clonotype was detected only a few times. CDR3 nucleotide sequence: TGCGCCAGCAGCCAAGATCTGGGCTCGAACATTCAGTACTTC. Its protein product is CASSQDLGSNIQYF. The rearrangement links TRBV4-1 to TRBJ2-4; D uncertain. Germline loops: CDR1 MGHRA, CDR2 YSYEKL. V lost 0 bases to trimming and J lost 7 bases, with 10 bases between them. The length of the CDR3 is 14 residues.

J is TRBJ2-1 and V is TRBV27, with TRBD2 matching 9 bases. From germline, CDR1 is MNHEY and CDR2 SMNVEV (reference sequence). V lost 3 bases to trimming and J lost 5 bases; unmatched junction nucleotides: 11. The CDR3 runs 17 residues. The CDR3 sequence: CASSFWRGGRLNNEQFF. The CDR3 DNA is TGTGCCAGCAGTTTCTGGCGGGGGGGCAGATTAAACAATGAGCAGTTCTTC.